This T cell receptor beta chain was identified in a study of blood T cell repertoires in COVID-19. Study overall: PBMCs, B-cell-depleted T cells, or T cells were the source of the cDNA or gDNA that made up the material.

Authors' data handling: The authors estimated nucleated cell counts from reference gene primer amplification. The table came from immunoSEQ multiplex PCR; TCRdb's copy has only in-frame clones and leaves some out. The V and J calls and clone size come from that table; D and trimming were worked out from the DNA. The table lists 150,000 to 200,000 clones, 65% to 85% of them singletons. This CDR3 has 15 amino acids. From germline, CDR1 is SGHKS and CDR2 YYEKEE (reference sequence). The germline V and J ends were trimmed by 3 bases and 2 bases, with 13 bases remaining between them. The genes are TRBV5-5 and TRBJ2-3, with unresolved D. Sequenced input: peripheral blood. This TCR was sampled from a woman aged 25 to 45 with acute or convalescent COVID-19. The CDR3 loop is CASSSAGSNTDTQYF. DNA for the CDR3: TGTGCCAGCAGCTCTGCCGGGTCCAACACAGATACGCAGTATTTT.